One sample yielded the 31 T cell receptor beta chains listed below, sequenced in a study of identical twins. TCRdb passed the 5' RACE reads through MiXCR, listing each CDR3 protein once. The data contain about 200,000 distinct CDR3 sequences, approximately 9% of them singletons. Input material: memory (CD45RO+) T cells sorted from blood. Receptors originate from a woman aged 18-29 years in good health.

With respect to this clonotype: Relative to the germline gene, one junction end is altered; a read error may explain this. The genes are TRBV5-5 and TRBJ2-7, with 7 positions matching TRBD2. Germline loops: CDR1 SGHKS, CDR2 YYEKEE (reference sequence). CDR3 size: 16 residues. The CDR3 reads CASSLAGTETSFEQYF. DNA of the CDR3: TGTGCCAGCAGCTTAGCGGGGACCGAGACTTCCTTCGAGCAGTACTTC.

This rearrangement joins TRBV9 to TRBJ2-7, with a possible D match to TRBD1 (5 bases). Germline lookup yields CDR1 SGDLS and CDR2 YYNGEE. The CDR3 runs to 14 residues. Trimming pared 3 bases from V and 0 bases from J, leaving 10 bases between. The CDR3 region is CASSAQDNSYEQYF. CDR3 sequence (DNA): TGTGCCAGCAGCGCGCAGGACAACTCCTACGAGCAGTACTTC.

CDR3 protein: CASSVHTDTQYF. The CDR3 region has the DNA TGTGCCAGCAGTGTCCACACAGATACGCAGTATTTT. V is TRBV3-1 and J is TRBJ2-3; unclear D gene. The CDR3 has 12 amino acids. Trimming removed 6 bases at V and 2 bases at J, with 6 bases between. Germline V gene data show CDR1 as LGHDT and CDR2 as YNNKEL (reference sequence).

This rearrangement joins TRBV10-2 to TRBJ1-1; D remains unclear. With 0 bases removed from V and 6 bases from J, the gap between germline ends came to 11 bases. The CDR3 contains 14 residues. Germline CDR1 is WSHSY and CDR2 is SAAADI. CDR3 nucleotide sequence: TGCGCCAGCAGTGAGTCGGCGGATTTTGCTGAAGCTTTCTTT. Protein sequence: CASSESADFAEAFF.

This clonotype was picked up a small number of times. This sequence joins TRBV12-3 or TRBV12-4 and TRBJ1-2, with D unresolved. The CDR3 is made up of 11 amino acids. V dropped 3 bases and J dropped 4 bases, with 3 bases sitting between them. CDR3 loop: CASSFSYGYTF. In nucleotides, the CDR3 is TGTGCCAGCAGTTTTAGCTATGGCTACACCTTC.

The V and J genes are TRBV20-1 and TRBJ1-1; D gene uncertain. Looked up from germline, CDR1 is DFQATT and CDR2 is SNEGSKA (reference sequence). V was cut by 0 bases and J by 0 bases, with 14 bases left in between. CDR3 length: 16 residues. The CDR3 here is CSARDGFRVMNTEAFF. The CDR3, as DNA: TGCAGTGCTAGAGATGGCTTCCGGGTGATGAACACTGAAGCTTTCTTT.

This chain links TRBV28 with TRBJ2-5; 7 bases match TRBD1. The trim removed 4 bases at V and 0 bases at J, leaving 5 bases unmatched. The germline gives CDR1 MDHEN, CDR2 SYDVKM. This CDR3 region has 15 residues. CDR3 DNA sequence: TGTGCCAGCAGTTCATCACAGGGGTACCAAGAGACCCAGTACTTC. Translated: CASSSSQGYQETQYF.

The table lists this clonotype with many counts. The chain recombines TRBV30 with TRBJ1-5; 7 nucleotides align to TRBD1. V gave up 0 bases and J gave up 4 bases; unmatched junction bases: 3. There are 14 residues in the CDR3. Germline V gene sequence: CDR1 GTSNPN, CDR2 SVGIG (reference sequence). CDR3 bases: TGTGCCTGGAGTGTATTACAGGGGAATCAGCCCCAGCATTTT. Amino acids: CAWSVLQGNQPQHF. The full variable domain, its missing parts supplied by reference TRBV30 and TRBJ1-5, is SQTIHQWPATLVQPVGSPLSLECTVEGTSNPNLYWYRQAAGRGLQLLFYSVGIGQISSEVPQNLSASRPQDRQFILSSKKLLLSDSGFYLCAWSVLQGNQPQHFGDGTRLSIL.

The gene calls are TRBV20-1 and TRBJ2-7; 7 bases match TRBD2. The CDR3 is made up of 12 amino acids. J was trimmed by 3 bases and V by 5 bases; bases with no gene match: 4. CDR1 is DFQATT and CDR2 is SNEGSKA in the germline V gene (reference sequence). CDR3 in amino acids: CSAGEGLYEQYF. Here the CDR3 DNA reads TGCAGTGCTGGGGAGGGACTCTACGAGCAGTACTTC.

This clonotype appeared a few times. This rearrangement joins TRBV11-2 to TRBJ2-1; TRBD2 aligns across 10 bases. The CDR3 length is 15 residues. The germline gives CDR1 SGHAT, CDR2 FQNNGV. The V and J ends lost 3 bases and 5 bases, in that order; junction bases with no gene match: 4. CDR3 loop: CASSFSGRLNNEQFF. The CDR3 DNA reads as TGTGCCAGCAGCTTTAGCGGGAGGCTGAACAATGAGCAGTTCTTC.

The gene calls are TRBV4-3 and TRBJ2-7, with D possibly being TRBD1 (6 bases). V lost 1 base to trimming and J lost 7 bases, with 17 bases between them. Germline loops: CDR1 LGHNA, CDR2 YSLEER. The CDR3 extends over 15 amino acids. The CDR3 DNA is TGCGCCAGCAGCCAAGGATTTCAGGGGTTCGAGGAGCAGTACTTC. Translated: CASSQGFQGFEEQYF.

This chain uses TRBV18 with TRBJ2-3; no reliable D call. The CDR3 sequence is 14 residues long. Deletions cut 3 bases from V and 5 bases from J, with 12 bases between. CDR1 is KGHSH and CDR2 is LQKENI in the germline V gene. This chain's CDR3 is CASSPPSKGDTQYF. The CDR3 bases are TGTGCCAGCTCACCCCCAAGCAAGGGAGATACGCAGTATTTT.

The chain combines TRBV13 with TRBJ2-3, with D possibly being TRBD1 (5 bases). V was shortened by 4 bases and J by 1 base, with 15 bases between the two germline ends. Germline assignment: CDR1 PRHDT and CDR2 FYEKMQ (reference sequence). The CDR3 has 16 residues. For the CDR3, the DNA is TGTGCCAGCAGCTCGCAGGGTCGGTCCGGCACAGATACGCAGTATTTT. The encoded protein is CASSSQGRSGTDTQYF. Complete variable domain (other parts from reference TRBV13 and TRBJ2-3): AAGVIQSPRHLIKEKRETATLKCYPIPRHDTVYWYQQGPGQDPQFLISFYEKMQSDKGSIPDRFSAQQFSDYHSELNMSSLELGDSALYFCASSSQGRSGTDTQYFGPGTRLTVL.

This clonotype was picked up many times. The chain carries TRBV11-2 and TRBJ2-5, with 7 bases that match TRBD1. Looked up from germline, CDR1 is SGHAT and CDR2 is FQNNGV. This CDR3 contains 15 residues. Trimming removed 3 bases from V and 2 bases from J; junction bases left unmatched: 6. The CDR3 spells CASSLSGTAQETQYF. CDR3 in DNA: TGTGCCAGCAGCTTGTCCGGGACAGCACAAGAGACCCAGTACTTC.

This clonotype was counted between two and nine times. This sequence joins TRBV14 and TRBJ2-7; D not resolved. With 4 bases removed from V and 0 bases from J, the gap between germline ends came to 10 bases. The length of the CDR3 is 14 residues. Germline V gives CDR1 SGHDN, CDR2 FVKESK. The CDR3, as DNA: TGTGCCAGCAGCCCCGCCACTTACTCCTACGAGCAGTACTTC. Amino acid sequence: CASSPATYSYEQYF.

This clonotype was observed at least ten times. The chain is built from TRBV27 and TRBJ2-1, with no clear D. This CDR3 has 15 residues. From germline, CDR1 is MNHEY and CDR2 SMNVEV (reference sequence). Trimming pared 6 bases from V and 3 bases from J, leaving 15 bases between. The CDR3 DNA sequence: TGTGCCAGCAGCATTGACGGAAGAAACTACAATGAGCAGTTCTTC. Translation: CASSIDGRNYNEQFF.

The chain links TRBV7-6 to TRBJ1-6, with TRBD1 matching 11 bases. This CDR3 comprises 15 residues. Germline V gives CDR1 SGHVS, CDR2 FNYEAQ. The V gene end was trimmed by 5 bases and the J gene end by 7 bases; junction bases not matched to a gene: 4. Here the CDR3 DNA reads TGTGCCAGCAGCATGGGACAGGGGGTGAATTCACCCCTCCACTTT. Its translation is CASSMGQGVNSPLHF. Full variable domain (missing parts from reference TRBV7-6 and TRBJ1-6): GAGVSQSPRYKVTKRGQDVALRCDPISGHVSLYWYRQALGQGPEFLTYFNYEAQQDKSGLPNDRFSAERPEGSISTLTIQRTEQRDSAMYRCASSMGQGVNSPLHFGNGTRLTVT.

This clonotype was counted a few times. This CDR3 reads CSARSPTSGGGLAKNIQYF. The DNA for the CDR3 is TGCAGTGCTAGATCCCCGACTAGCGGGGGGGGGCTAGCCAAAAACATTCAGTACTTC. The chain uses TRBV20-1 and TRBJ2-4, with 14 bases fitting TRBD2. V gave up 2 bases and J gave up 0 bases; unmatched junction bases: 9. CDR1 DFQATT and CDR2 SNEGSKA come from the germline V gene (reference sequence). The CDR3 covers 19 residues.

The V gene is TRBV13, the J gene TRBJ1-5; 9 bases map to TRBD1. Germline lookup yields CDR1 PRHDT and CDR2 FYEKMQ (reference sequence). V was pared by 4 bases and J by 7 bases, with 2 bases of the junction left unmatched. This CDR3 contains 13 residues. The CDR3 region is CASSWDRDQPQHF. The CDR3 nucleotides are TGTGCCAGCAGCTGGGACAGGGACCAGCCCCAGCATTTT.

The chain couples TRBV7-2 to TRBJ2-4; TRBD1 aligns across 11 bases. The CDR3 has 17 amino acids. Germline CDR1 is SGHTA and CDR2 is FQGNSA. V gave up 5 bases and J gave up 7 bases; unmatched junction bases: 13. DNA for the CDR3: TGTGCCAGCAGCCTTTTAATTCGGACAGGGGGCCGGAACATTCAGTACTTC. The encoded protein is CASSLLIRTGGRNIQYF.

This clonotype was observed a handful of times. The gene calls are TRBV18 and TRBJ2-3; 9 bases align to TRBD1. Germline V gives CDR1 KGHSH, CDR2 LQKENI. With V trimmed by 6 bases and J by 2 bases, 6 bases remained unmatched. The CDR3 is made up of 15 amino acids. This CDR3 is CASSRNRGPTDTQYF. Here the CDR3 DNA reads TGTGCCAGCTCGAGGAACAGGGGGCCCACAGATACGCAGTATTTT.

The chain couples TRBV5-1 to TRBJ2-5; maybe TRBD2 (5 bases). The V end lost 4 bases, the J end lost 3 bases, and 13 bases lay between the germline ends. The CDR3 is 14 amino acids. CDR1 is SGHRS and CDR2 is YFSETQ in the germline V gene. The CDR3 here is CASSVVQAEETQYF. CDR3 bases: TGCGCCAGCAGCGTCGTTCAAGCGGAAGAGACCCAGTACTTC.

This clonotype was seen more than once but under ten times. The chain combines TRBV7-3 with TRBJ2-7; either TRBD1 or TRBD2 may supply D (6 bases each). Trimming left V 5 bases short and J 6 bases short, with 17 bases between. The CDR3 runs 14 residues. Looked up from germline, CDR1 is SGHTA and CDR2 is FQGTGA. Written as DNA, the CDR3 is TGTGCCAGCAGCCCCCAGCAGGGGACTCTCGAGCAGTACTTC. This gives the protein CASSPQQGTLEQYF. Looking up the rest from reference TRBV7-3 and TRBJ2-7 gives the full variable domain: GAGVSQTPSNKVTEKGKYVELRCDPISGHTALYWYRQSLGQGPEFLIYFQGTGAADDSGLPNDRFFAVRPEGSVSTLKIQRTERGDSAVYLCASSPQQGTLEQYFGPGTRLTVT.

In its sample, this clonotype was seen many times. The CDR3 DNA reads as TGCAGTGCCTTTCAAGAGACCCAGTACTTC. Its protein product is CSAFQETQYF. The V gene is TRBV20-1, the J gene TRBJ2-5; no definite D call. Trimming shortened V by 6 bases and J by 2 bases, and 4 bases separated the two germline ends. Germline V gene data show CDR1 as DFQATT and CDR2 as SNEGSKA (reference sequence). CDR3 size: 10 residues.

This clonotype was detected many times. The V gene is TRBV6-5, the J gene TRBJ1-3; D unclear. The CDR3 consists of 15 residues. With 2 bases removed from V and 2 bases from J, the gap between germline ends came to 10 bases. From germline, CDR1 is MNHEY and CDR2 SVGAGI. This chain's CDR3 is CASSYEGFPGNTIYF. In DNA form, the CDR3 reads TGTGCCAGCAGTTACGAAGGATTCCCTGGAAACACCATATATTTT.

The genes are TRBV20-1 and TRBJ2-1, with TRBD2 matching over 10 bases. This CDR3 is built from 16 residues. V lost 4 bases, J lost 5 bases, and 11 bases stayed unmatched. CDR1 is DFQATT and CDR2 is SNEGSKA in the germline V gene (reference sequence). The CDR3 nucleotides are TGCAGTGCTATAAGACTTTCTAGCGGGGGTGACAATGAGCAGTTCTTC. It is translated as CSAIRLSSGGDNEQFF.

This clonotype has a count of ten or more. The chain joins TRBV4-3 to TRBJ2-1; 12 bases line up with TRBD2. With V trimmed by 1 base and J by 7 bases, 8 bases remained unmatched. This CDR3 spans 17 amino acids. Germline CDR1 is LGHNA and CDR2 is YSLEER. In DNA form, the CDR3 reads TGCGCCAGCAGCCAAGCTAGCGGGAGGGGAGTAGTAAATGAGCAGTTCTTC. Its protein is CASSQASGRGVVNEQFF.

This clonotype turned up a few times. CDR3 nucleotides: TGTGCCAGCTCAACTAGCGTGACAGATACGCAGTATTTT. Its protein is CASSTSVTDTQYF. The chain carries TRBV7-3 and TRBJ2-3, with 7 bases fitting TRBD2. J gave up 3 bases and V 8 bases, and 5 bases lay outside the gene matches. The CDR3 sequence is 13 residues long. Germline-derived CDR1 and CDR2 are SGHTA and FQGTGA.

This clonotype was seen repeatedly, ten times or more. The chain uses TRBV7-6 and TRBJ2-1; 13 nucleotides match TRBD2. Germline values: CDR1 SGHVS, CDR2 FNYEAQ. The CDR3 sequence is 15 residues long. The V and J ends lost 6 bases and 6 bases, in that order; junction bases with no gene match: 5. The CDR3 spells CASRPGLAGPNEQFF. Written as DNA, the CDR3 is TGTGCCAGCAGGCCGGGACTAGCGGGACCCAATGAGCAGTTCTTC.

The gene calls are TRBV20-1 and TRBJ1-2, with TRBD1 as a possible D gene (6 bases). Germline lookup yields CDR1 DFQATT and CDR2 SNEGSKA (reference sequence). The ends were cut back, 0 bases at V and 5 bases at J, with 13 bases in the middle. CDR3 length: 14 residues. Here the CDR3 reads CSARDTTRGYGYTF. The CDR3 nucleotides read TGCAGTGCTAGAGACACCACGAGGGGGTATGGCTACACCTTC.

This chain uses TRBV5-1 with TRBJ2-1; D is ambiguous. The CDR3 is 15 residues long. The germline V gene has CDR1 SGHRS and CDR2 YFSETQ. Trimming left V 3 bases short and J 0 bases short, with 10 bases between. CDR3 coding DNA: TGCGCCAGCAGCTCGGAAACTACCTCCTACAATGAGCAGTTCTTC. Its translation: CASSSETTSYNEQFF.